This T cell receptor beta chain was sequenced during a study of blood T cell repertoires in COVID-19. For the study at large: Donors in the United States, Italy and Spain gave samples during acute or convalescent COVID-19. From T cells, B-cell-depleted T cells, or PBMCs came the material, which was cDNA or gDNA.

The CDR3 is 14 residues long. From germline, CDR1 is LNHDA and CDR2 SQIVND (reference sequence). Trimming took 5 bases from V and 7 from J; bases not matched to a gene: 9. Original processing notes: Nucleated cell counts were estimated from reference gene primer amplification. Generated by immunoSEQ multiplex PCR, the TCRdb table keeps only in-frame clones and is missing some. The DNA was the basis for D and trimming; V, J and clone size are from that table. This table holds hundreds of thousands of clones, about 90% found once. Source material: peripheral blood. The receptor was derived from a woman between 50 and 59 years old with acute or convalescent COVID-19. This sequence joins TRBV19 and TRBJ1-2; 8 positions match TRBD1. CDR3 DNA: TGTGCCAGTAGTCTCCGGACAGGGAACGTTGGCTACACCTTC. It encodes CASSLRTGNVGYTF.